Detailed here is one T cell receptor (beta chain). Its antigen is not known. The data derive from a study of T cells in localized non-small cell lung cancer. Study-wide points: Those with higher blood T cell density had longer overall survival. A single tumor region was sequenced, leaving heterogeneity possible. Tumor showed lower T cell clonality than uninvolved adjacent lung, where it was highest. Paired adjacent lung recovered a median around 62 of the top 100 tumor clones.

From germline, CDR1 is SNHLY and CDR2 FYNNEI. The V gene end was trimmed by 2 bases and the J gene end by 4 bases; junction bases not matched to a gene: 8. This CDR3 has 17 residues. TCRdb's table, derived via immunoSEQ multiplex PCR, lists solely in-frame clones and lacks some. The sample has more than 70,000 clones, approximately 84% seen once. The sample was peripheral blood, taken before any cancer treatment. The clonotype comes from a man between 40 and 69 years old with stage I lung adenocarcinoma. The chain joins TRBV2 to TRBJ2-1, with 10 bases fitting TRBD2. CDR3 region: CASSEWASGSRYNEQFF. CDR3 in DNA: TGTGCCAGCAGTGAATGGGCTAGCGGGAGTCGGTACAATGAGCAGTTCTTC.